Below are 21 T cell receptor beta chains sequenced from a single sample in a study of T cells after yellow fever vaccination. TCRdb processed the 5' RACE reads anew with MiXCR; each CDR3 protein has one entry. The sample carries roughly 310,000 distinct CDR3 sequences, approximately 9% recorded once. Sequencing used PBMCs, obtained on the day of the first yellow fever vaccination. The receptors were gathered from a man in his late teens or twenties who received the YFV17D yellow fever vaccine.

This clonotype came up once. The chain recombines TRBV28 with TRBJ2-6; 7 bases map to TRBD1. Trimming cost V 2 bases and J 3 bases; bases outside gene matches: 4. This CDR3 contains 16 residues. CDR1 is MDHEN, CDR2 SYDVKM, per germline. Here the CDR3 DNA reads TGTGCCAGCAGTTTAGTAGGGGGCCATGGGGCCAACGTCCTGACTTTC. Protein sequence: CASSLVGGHGANVLTF. The complete variable domain, with remaining parts taken from reference TRBV28 and TRBJ2-6, reads DVKVTQSSRYLVKRTGEKVFLECVQDMDHENMFWYRQDPGLGLRLIYFSYDVKMKEKGDIPEGYSVSREKKERFSLILESASTNQTSMYLCASSLVGGHGANVLTFGAGSRLTVL.

This clonotype has just a few counts. This chain joins TRBV10-3 and TRBJ2-5; D is undetermined. Trimming pared 3 bases from V and 3 bases from J, leaving 14 bases between. There are 15 residues in the CDR3. In germline, CDR1 is ENHRY, CDR2 SYGVKD. The CDR3 is CAISDSGPGEETQYF. CDR3 bases: TGTGCCATCAGTGATTCCGGTCCTGGGGAAGAGACCCAGTACTTC.

This clonotype has ten or more counts. The chain combines TRBV7-9 with TRBJ1-1; D unclear. V was clipped by 2 bases and J by 1 base, with 14 bases between them. Per the germline V gene, CDR1 is SEHNR and CDR2 is FQNEAQ (reference sequence). CDR3 size: 16 residues. Here the CDR3 DNA reads TGTGCCAGCAGCTTATCACCCGCGAACTGGAACACTGAAGCTTTCTTT. Protein sequence: CASSLSPANWNTEAFF.

This clonotype was observed at least ten times. This chain links TRBV20-1 with TRBJ1-1; no clear D gene. The CDR3 has 12 amino acids. Trimming shortened V by 3 bases and J by 3 bases, and 8 bases separated the two germline ends. From germline, CDR1 is DFQATT and CDR2 SNEGSKA (reference sequence). The CDR3: CSASLRDTEAFF. The CDR3 DNA reads TGCAGTGCTAGTCTGCGAGACACTGAAGCTTTCTTT.

This clonotype was detected many times. The chain carries TRBV11-2 and TRBJ1-4; TRBD1 might be the D (6 bases). Germline CDR1 is SGHAT and CDR2 is FQNNGV. The CDR3 has 16 residues. V was trimmed by 9 bases and J by 0 bases, leaving 17 bases between them. CDR3 residues: CASGGGQRATNEKLFF. The DNA for the CDR3 is TGTGCCAGTGGAGGAGGACAGAGAGCAACTAATGAAAAACTGTTTTTT. The full variable domain, with the rest looked up from reference TRBV11-2 and TRBJ1-4, is EAGVAQSPRYKIIEKRQSVAFWCNPISGHATLYWYQQILGQGPKLLIQFQNNGVVDDSQLPKDRFSAERLKGVDSTLKIQPAKLEDSAVYLCASGGGQRATNEKLFFGSGTQLSVL.

The table lists this clonotype with a few counts. The genes are TRBV12-3 or TRBV12-4 and TRBJ2-3; unclear D gene. This CDR3 contains 14 residues. Trimming left V 4 bases short and J 1 base short, with 9 bases between. The CDR3 sequence: CASSSVSGTDTQYF. CDR3 in DNA: TGTGCCAGCAGTTCAGTGTCTGGCACAGATACGCAGTATTTT.

The rearrangement links TRBV7-2 to TRBJ2-3; D possibly corresponds to TRBD2 (6 bases). The germline CDR1 and CDR2 sequences are SGHTA and FQGNSA. V was trimmed by 1 base and J by 2 bases, leaving 10 bases between them. This CDR3 is 15 amino acids long. CDR3 bases: TGTGCCAGCAGCTTAGTGGCGGGAATCACAGATACGCAGTATTTT. Its protein is CASSLVAGITDTQYF.

The chain links TRBV14 to TRBJ2-5; D unresolved. This CDR3 spans 14 amino acids. Germline CDR1 and CDR2: SGHDN and FVKESK. V lost 1 base and J 5 bases, leaving 11 bases between the germline ends. The CDR3 loop reads CASSQVRALETQYF. CDR3 nucleotide sequence: TGTGCCAGCAGCCAAGTAAGAGCTTTGGAGACCCAGTACTTC. Based on the CDR3 plus reference TRBV14 and TRBJ2-5, the full variable domain is EAGVTQFPSHSVIEKGQTVTLRCDPISGHDNLYWYRRVMGKEIKFLLHFVKESKQDESGMPNNRFLAERTGGTYSTLKVQPAELEDSGVYFCASSQVRALETQYFGPGTRLLVL.

This clonotype occurred a few times. The rearrangement uses TRBV4-3 and TRBJ2-1, with 8 bases lining up with TRBD2. The CDR3 has 15 residues. V was pared by 4 bases and J by 8 bases, with 10 bases of the junction left unmatched. Germline V CDR1 and CDR2: LGHNA, YSLEER. The CDR3 here is CASSLSGRGEYEQFF. CDR3 bases: TGCGCCAGCAGCCTCTCGGGGCGGGGGGAATATGAGCAGTTCTTC.

Only a few counts were recorded for this clonotype. The rearrangement links TRBV29-1 to TRBJ2-5, with 7 bases aligning to TRBD1. This CDR3 is 14 amino acids long. CDR1 is SQVTM and CDR2 is ANQGSEA in the germline V gene. The ends lost 3 bases at V and 5 bases at J; junction bases unmatched: 9. CDR3: CSVDDRGGDETQYF. The CDR3 nucleotides read TGCAGCGTTGACGACAGAGGGGGCGACGAGACCCAGTACTTC.

This clonotype was observed a few times. The gene calls are TRBV7-2 and TRBJ2-2, with 9 bases lining up with TRBD1. J was trimmed by 4 bases and V by 6 bases; bases with no gene match: 9. Germline CDR1 is SGHTA and CDR2 is FQGNSA. This CDR3 has 16 residues. This CDR3 reads CASSSGTGWATGELFF. The CDR3 DNA reads TGTGCCAGCAGTTCCGGGACAGGGTGGGCCACCGGGGAGCTGTTTTTT.

This clonotype showed up just a few times. The genes are TRBV12-3 or TRBV12-4 and TRBJ1-1; maybe TRBD1 (5 bases). The CDR3 covers 14 residues. Trimming cost V 5 bases and J 3 bases, with 13 bases left between them. This CDR3 is CASSLRVGDTEAFF. CDR3 nucleotides: TGTGCCAGCAGTCTCAGGGTAGGGGACACTGAAGCTTTCTTT.

This sequence joins TRBV7-9 and TRBJ1-1, with D tentatively TRBD1 (5 bases). V was shortened by 5 bases and J by 3 bases, with 19 bases between the two germline ends. The germline V gene has CDR1 SEHNR and CDR2 FQNEAQ (reference sequence). The CDR3 length is 16 residues. DNA of the CDR3: TGTGCCAGCAGCACGAGGCTTTCGGGGGATGACACTGAAGCTTTCTTT. Translating gives CASSTRLSGDDTEAFF.

The chain is built from TRBV6-1 and TRBJ1-1; D ambiguous. Germline V gives CDR1 MNHNS, CDR2 SASEGT. The CDR3 extends over 14 amino acids. V was clipped by 0 bases and J by 1 base, with 6 bases between them. The DNA for the CDR3 is TGTGCCAGCAGTGAAGCTTGGGGGAACACTGAAGCTTTCTTT. Protein sequence: CASSEAWGNTEAFF.

The chain links TRBV3-1 to TRBJ1-1, with D perhaps matching TRBD1 (5 bases). The CDR3 is 14 amino acids. CDR1 and CDR2 (germline): LGHDT, YNNKEL (reference sequence). The V end was cut by 1 base, the J end by 6 bases, with 12 bases between. The CDR3 sequence is CASSQGGARAEAFF. The CDR3 nucleotides are TGTGCCAGCAGCCAAGGGGGCGCGAGGGCTGAAGCTTTCTTT. The whole variable domain, filled in from reference TRBV3-1 and TRBJ1-1, reads DTAVSQTPKYLVTQMGNDKSIKCEQNLGHDTMYWYKQDSKKFLKIMFSYNNKELIINETVPNRFSPKSPDKAHLNLHINSLELGDSAVYFCASSQGGARAEAFFGQGTRLTVV.

The chain has TRBV20-1 and TRBJ1-5; tentative D call: TRBD1 (5 bases). Germline loops: CDR1 DFQATT, CDR2 SNEGSKA (reference sequence). The ends were cut back, 1 base at V and 3 bases at J, with 10 bases in the middle. CDR3 length equals 14 residues. Here the CDR3 DNA reads TGCAGTGCTAGAGCAACAGGTCTCAATCAGCCCCAGCATTTT. This codes for CSARATGLNQPQHF.

This clonotype turned up a few times. The CDR3 DNA follows: TGCGCCAGCAGCTTAACAGGGCCCACTAGCACAGATACGCAGTATTTT. Its translation is CASSLTGPTSTDTQYF. The rearrangement links TRBV5-1 to TRBJ2-3; a possible D gene is TRBD1 (6 bases). With 2 bases removed from V and 0 bases from J, the gap between germline ends came to 13 bases. Germline V gene data show CDR1 as SGHRS and CDR2 as YFSETQ. CDR3 size: 16 residues.

The rearrangement joins TRBV12-5 to TRBJ2-3, with 9 bases lining up with TRBD1. Per germline, CDR1 LGHNT and CDR2 FRNRAP. Trimming at V came to 6 bases and at J to 2 bases, leaving 15 bases not matched to a gene. This CDR3 region has 18 residues. The DNA for the CDR3 is TGTGCTAGTGGCCCGGGACGCAGGACAGGGGCTCACACAGATACGCAGTATTTT. Its translation: CASGPGRRTGAHTDTQYF.

This clonotype was observed a handful of times. The rearrangement uses TRBV7-2 and TRBJ2-5; D call uncertain. The V end was cut by 7 bases, the J end by 4 bases, with 16 bases between. The CDR3 sequence is 14 residues long. The V gene's germline CDR1 is SGHTA and CDR2 FQGNSA. CDR3 coding DNA: TGTGCCAGCAACCCATCAGGTTTGGGAGAGACCCAGTACTTC. This gives the protein CASNPSGLGETQYF.

The V gene is TRBV6-2 or TRBV6-3, the J gene TRBJ2-2, with D possibly called TRBD1 or TRBD2 (5 bases each). This CDR3 has 20 amino acids. Germline assignment: CDR1 MNHEY and CDR2 SVGEGT. The V end lost 2 bases, the J end lost 8 bases, and 30 bases lay between the germline ends. CDR3 region: CASSYTPVWGNMTRIGELFF. In DNA form, the CDR3 reads TGTGCCAGCAGTTACACCCCCGTGTGGGGGAATATGACCCGGATTGGGGAGCTGTTTTTT.

This clonotype was seen only a few times. The chain links TRBV11-2 to TRBJ2-3; no clear D gene. Germline CDR1 reads SGHAT; CDR2 reads FQNNGV. This CDR3 has 13 amino acids. V was shortened by 1 base and J by 7 bases, with 9 bases between the two germline ends. The CDR3 nucleotides are TGTGCCAGCAGCTTAGGTATTAGCTATACGCAGTATTTT. This translates into CASSLGISYTQYF.